This TCR beta chain comes out of a study of T cells in tuberculosis. Measured with immunoSEQ multiplex PCR; TCRdb has only the in-frame clones, and not every one. The sample records 35,000 to 40,000 clones, 90% to 95% being singletons. On this clone: Its cognate antigen is unknown.

Whole-study results and caveats: Smaller distances to GMM-specific TCRs suggested their expansion in active tuberculosis.

Each clinical donor contributed on average around 97,000 T cells from unsorted cryopreserved PBMC. Sequenced input: PBMCs. The clonotype comes from a donor aged 10 to 29 with latent tuberculosis or without tuberculosis infection. Some clones in this sample may be carry-over from other donors' samples.

The CDR3 DNA follows: TGTGCCAGCAGTGACCCTAGCGGGGGATACGAGCAGTACTTC. As protein: CASSDPSGGYEQYF. V is TRBV25-1 and J is TRBJ2-7; 10 bases are shared with TRBD2. The CDR3 has 14 amino acids. Trimming removed 3 bases from V and 4 bases from J; junction bases left unmatched: 3. Germline CDR1 is MGHDK and CDR2 is SYGVNS.